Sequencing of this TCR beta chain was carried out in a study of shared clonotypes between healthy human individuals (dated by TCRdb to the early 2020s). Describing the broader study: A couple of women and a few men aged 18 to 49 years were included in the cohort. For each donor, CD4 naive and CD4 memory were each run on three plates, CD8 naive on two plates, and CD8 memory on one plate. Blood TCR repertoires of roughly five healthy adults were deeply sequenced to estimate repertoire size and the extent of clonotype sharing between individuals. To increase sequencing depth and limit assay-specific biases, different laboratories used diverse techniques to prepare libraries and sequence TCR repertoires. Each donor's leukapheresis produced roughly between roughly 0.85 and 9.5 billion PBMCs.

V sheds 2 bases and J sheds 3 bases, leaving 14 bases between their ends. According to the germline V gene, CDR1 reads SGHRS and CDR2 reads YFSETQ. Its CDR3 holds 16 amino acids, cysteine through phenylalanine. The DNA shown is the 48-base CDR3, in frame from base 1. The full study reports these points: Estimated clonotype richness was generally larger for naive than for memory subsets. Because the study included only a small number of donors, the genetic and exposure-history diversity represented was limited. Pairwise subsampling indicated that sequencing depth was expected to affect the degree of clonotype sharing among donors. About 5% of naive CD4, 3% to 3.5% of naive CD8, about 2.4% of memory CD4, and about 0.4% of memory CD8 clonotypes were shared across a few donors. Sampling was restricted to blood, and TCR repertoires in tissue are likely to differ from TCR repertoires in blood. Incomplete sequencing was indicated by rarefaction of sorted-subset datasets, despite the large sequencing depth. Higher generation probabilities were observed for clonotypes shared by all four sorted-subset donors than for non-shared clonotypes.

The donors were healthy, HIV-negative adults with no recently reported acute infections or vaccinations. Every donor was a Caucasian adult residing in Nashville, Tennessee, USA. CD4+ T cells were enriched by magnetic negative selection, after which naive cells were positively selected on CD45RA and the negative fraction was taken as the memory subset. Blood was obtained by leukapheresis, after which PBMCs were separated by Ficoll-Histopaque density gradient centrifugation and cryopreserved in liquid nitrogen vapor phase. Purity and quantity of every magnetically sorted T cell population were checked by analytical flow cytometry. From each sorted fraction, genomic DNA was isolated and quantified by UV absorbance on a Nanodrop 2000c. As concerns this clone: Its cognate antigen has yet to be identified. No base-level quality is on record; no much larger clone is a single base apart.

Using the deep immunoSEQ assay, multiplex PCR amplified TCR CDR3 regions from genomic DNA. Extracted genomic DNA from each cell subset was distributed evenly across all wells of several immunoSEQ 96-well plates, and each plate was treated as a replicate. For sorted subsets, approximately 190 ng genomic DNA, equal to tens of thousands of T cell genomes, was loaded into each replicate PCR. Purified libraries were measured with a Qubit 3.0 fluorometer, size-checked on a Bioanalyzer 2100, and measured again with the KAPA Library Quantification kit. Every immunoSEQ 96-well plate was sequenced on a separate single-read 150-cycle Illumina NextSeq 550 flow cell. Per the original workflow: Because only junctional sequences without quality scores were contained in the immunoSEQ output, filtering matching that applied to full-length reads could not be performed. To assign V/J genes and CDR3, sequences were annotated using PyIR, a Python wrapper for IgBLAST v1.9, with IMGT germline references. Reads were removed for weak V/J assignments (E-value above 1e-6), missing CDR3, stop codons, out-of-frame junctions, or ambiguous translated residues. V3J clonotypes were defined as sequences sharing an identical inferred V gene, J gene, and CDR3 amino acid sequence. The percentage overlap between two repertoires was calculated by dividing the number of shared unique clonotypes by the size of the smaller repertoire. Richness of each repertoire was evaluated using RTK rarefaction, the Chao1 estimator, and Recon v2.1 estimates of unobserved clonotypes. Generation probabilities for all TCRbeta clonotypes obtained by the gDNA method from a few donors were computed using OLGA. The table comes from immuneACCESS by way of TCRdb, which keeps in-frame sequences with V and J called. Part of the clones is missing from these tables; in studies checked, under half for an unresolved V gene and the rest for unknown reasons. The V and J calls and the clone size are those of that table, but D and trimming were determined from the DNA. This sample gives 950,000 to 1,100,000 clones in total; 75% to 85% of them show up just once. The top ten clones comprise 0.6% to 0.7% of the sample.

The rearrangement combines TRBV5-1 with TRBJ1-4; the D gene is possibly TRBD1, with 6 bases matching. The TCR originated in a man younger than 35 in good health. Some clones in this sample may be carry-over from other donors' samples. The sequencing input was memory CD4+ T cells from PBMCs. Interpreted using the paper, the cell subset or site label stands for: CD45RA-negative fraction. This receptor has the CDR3 CASSLYGGRPNEKLFF. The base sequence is TGCGCCAGCAGCTTATACGGGGGGCGACCTAATGAAAAACTGTTTTTT.